The 25 T cell receptor beta chains below come from one sample, sequenced in a study of cytomegalovirus exposure and HLA in healthy donors. Vbeta (60) and Jbeta (13) primers were used in the PCR. Produced via immunoSEQ multiplex PCR; TCRdb's table is partial and in-frame only. This sample yields some 94,000 clones, of which 69% are seen a single time; approximately 2.7% belongs to the top ten. Sequencing was carried out using PBMCs. The receptors stem from a man aged 45-65 years in good health and CMV-seronegative.

This chain uses TRBV7-9 with TRBJ1-4; D perhaps matches TRBD1 (5 bases). The CDR3 loop spans 16 amino acids. The V and J ends lost 5 bases and 4 bases respectively, with 17 bases between them. Germline V gives CDR1 SEHNR, CDR2 FQNEAQ (reference sequence). The chain's CDR3 is CASSGGVKGNNEKLFF. The CDR3 DNA sequence: TGTGCCAGCAGCGGAGGGGTAAAAGGCAATAATGAAAAACTGTTTTTT.

There are a few counts of this clone. The chain links TRBV7-9 to TRBJ1-2; possible D gene TRBD1, 5 bases. Looked up from germline, CDR1 is SEHNR and CDR2 is FQNEAQ (reference sequence). The germline V and J ends were trimmed by 5 bases and 1 base, with 23 bases remaining between them. CDR3 length equals 18 residues. CDR3 amino acids: CASSPRGGAETLNYGYTF. The CDR3 bases are TGTGCCAGCAGCCCGAGAGGAGGGGCCGAGACCCTTAACTATGGCTACACCTTC.

The rearrangement links TRBV10-3 to TRBJ2-1, with D possibly matching TRBD1 (6 bases). In germline, CDR1 is ENHRY, CDR2 SYGVKD. The CDR3 spans 12 residues. V lost 11 bases to trimming and J lost 4 bases, with 12 bases between them. As DNA, the CDR3 is TGTGCCCTCCGGGACACTTACAATGAGCAGTTCTTC. Protein product: CALRDTYNEQFF.

This rearrangement joins TRBV25-1 to TRBJ2-5; 11 bases line up with TRBD1. Germline V CDR1 and CDR2: MGHDK, SYGVNS. The CDR3 is 15 amino acids. Unmatched junction bases numbered 6, after V lost 4 bases and J lost 5 bases. DNA for the CDR3: TGTGCCAGCAGTGTCGGGACAGGGGGGTGGGAGACCCAGTACTTC. This codes for CASSVGTGGWETQYF.

This chain connects TRBV27 to TRBJ2-3; no clear D. V was trimmed by 5 bases and J by 2 bases, leaving 11 bases between them. Germline lookup yields CDR1 MNHEY and CDR2 SMNVEV (reference sequence). The CDR3 length is 14 residues. The CDR3 sequence: CASSAIPLTDTQYF. The CDR3 bases are TGTGCCAGCAGTGCGATCCCCCTCACAGATACGCAGTATTTT.

V and J are TRBV5-6 and TRBJ1-2; D gene unclear. The CDR3 is 15 residues long. V dropped 2 bases and J dropped 4 bases, with 15 bases sitting between them. Germline CDR1 is SGHDT and CDR2 is YYEEEE. CDR3: CASSFVEGLSYGYTF. The DNA for the CDR3 is TGTGCCAGCAGCTTTGTAGAGGGCTTAAGCTATGGCTACACCTTC.

V gene TRBV5-8 combines with J gene TRBJ2-5, with a possible D match to TRBD1 (5 bases). The CDR3 has 13 amino acids. V shed 2 bases and J shed 5 bases, with 10 bases lying between them. Germline V lookup: CDR1 SGHTS, CDR2 YDEGEE. The CDR3 DNA follows: TGTGCCAGCAGCTTACCAGGGCGCGAGACCCAGTACTTC. Its translation: CASSLPGRETQYF.

V gene TRBV5-1 combines with J gene TRBJ1-2; D not certain. Germline assignment: CDR1 SGHRS and CDR2 YFSETQ. V lost 5 bases and J lost 0, with 11 bases in between. The CDR3 has 14 amino acids. In DNA form, the CDR3 reads TGCGCCAGCAGACTAGGGATACCTAACTATGGCTACACCTTC. As protein: CASRLGIPNYGYTF. The whole variable domain, filled in from reference TRBV5-1 and TRBJ1-2, reads KAGVTQTPRYLIKTRGQQVTLSCSPISGHRSVSWYQQTPGQGLQFLFEYFSETQRNKGNFPGRFSGRQFSNSRSEMNVSTLELGDSALYLCASRLGIPNYGYTFGSGTRLTVV.

J is TRBJ1-2 and V is TRBV7-9; no definite D call. The CDR3 contains 13 residues. Germline V gives CDR1 SEHNR, CDR2 FQNEAQ (reference sequence). Trimming shortened V by 3 bases and J by 4 bases, and 9 bases separated the two germline ends. The CDR3 protein is CASSFTQSYGYTF. DNA for the CDR3: TGTGCCAGCAGCTTTACACAGAGCTATGGCTACACCTTC.

The chain has TRBV5-4 and TRBJ2-1, with D tentatively TRBD2 (5 bases). V was trimmed by 2 bases and J by 5 bases, leaving 8 bases between them. Germline V gene sequence: CDR1 SGHNT, CDR2 YYREEE (reference sequence). The CDR3 length is 13 residues. The chain's CDR3 is CASSLDYHNEQFF. The CDR3 DNA follows: TGTGCCAGCAGCTTAGACTACCACAATGAGCAGTTCTTC.

The J gene is TRBJ1-2, the V gene TRBV5-6; 9 bases align to TRBD1. Germline V gene data show CDR1 as SGHDT and CDR2 as YYEEEE. The CDR3 is 13 amino acids. With 4 bases clipped from V and 8 bases from J, the junction kept 6 bases outside the gene matches. Here the CDR3 DNA reads TGTGCCAGCAGCACCGGGACAGGGCTCGGCTACACCTTC. Translating it yields CASSTGTGLGYTF.

The chain couples TRBV6-5 to TRBJ1-3; D gene ambiguous. This CDR3 has 15 amino acids. CDR1 is MNHEY, CDR2 SVGAGI, per germline. The V end lost 6 bases, the J end lost 2 bases, and 14 bases lay between the germline ends. The CDR3, as DNA: TGTGCCAGCAGAAGCGACCGGTACCCTGGAAACACCATATATTTT. This encodes CASRSDRYPGNTIYF.

This clone was detected only once. No conserved phenylalanine or tryptophan is present at the end of the CDR3, so a read error is the likely explanation. This sequence joins TRBV14 and TRBJ1-1; no firm D call. The CDR3 has 16 amino acids. In germline, CDR1 is SGHDN, CDR2 FVKESK. Deletions cut 0 bases from V and 4 bases from J, with 15 bases between. The CDR3 sequence is CASSQEHLRGSTEAFV. CDR3 DNA: TGTGCCAGCAGCCAAGAGCATCTCCGAGGGAGCACTGAAGCTTTCGTT.

This clone was observed a few times. The rearrangement uses TRBV5-1 and TRBJ2-5; D may be TRBD2 (6 bases). CDR3 length equals 15 residues. Germline assignment: CDR1 SGHRS and CDR2 YFSETQ. Trimming removed 4 bases at V and 2 bases at J, with 15 bases between. CDR3 sequence: CASSPGLGPQETQYF. The DNA of the CDR3 is TGCGCCAGCAGCCCGGGACTTGGTCCGCAAGAGACCCAGTACTTC.

A note on this clone: The CDR3 does not end in the conserved phenylalanine or tryptophan, so this is likely a read error. The V gene is TRBV4-2, the J gene TRBJ1-4, with D perhaps matching TRBD1 (5 bases). The V end lost 8 bases, the J end lost 0 bases, and 13 bases lay between the germline ends. The CDR3 totals 15 residues. The germline CDR1 and CDR2 sequences are LGHNA and YNFKEQ. In nucleotides, the CDR3 is TGTGCCAGCGGAGGGGCACTTGCAACTAATGAAAAACTGTTTGTT. Protein: CASGGALATNEKLFV.

This clone was detected only a few times. This rearrangement joins TRBV27 to TRBJ1-1; 7 bases agree with TRBD1. Looked up from germline, CDR1 is MNHEY and CDR2 is SMNVEV (reference sequence). The CDR3 length is 12 residues. Trimming removed 8 bases from V and 4 bases from J; junction bases left unmatched: 4. CDR3 nucleotide sequence: TGTGCCAGCGGGTCAGGGGGCACTGAAGCTTTCTTT. Translated: CASGSGGTEAFF.

This clone showed up just a few times. The rearrangement joins TRBV5-6 to TRBJ1-3, with D unresolved. V was shortened by 0 bases and J by 3 bases, with 10 bases between the two germline ends. Germline V CDR1 and CDR2: SGHDT, YYEEEE. The CDR3 extends over 15 amino acids. The DNA for the CDR3 is TGTGCCAGCAGCTTGGATACCAGACATGGAAACACCATATATTTT. Residues: CASSLDTRHGNTIYF.

This chain connects TRBV2 to TRBJ1-5, with D perhaps TRBD1 (5 bases). The germline V gene has CDR1 SNHLY and CDR2 FYNNEI. This CDR3 is 14 amino acids long. Trimming left V 4 bases short and J 5 bases short, with 12 bases between. CDR3 sequence (DNA): TGTGCCAGCAGTGGCACAGGTGGCGATCAGCCCCAGCATTTT. Its protein product is CASSGTGGDQPQHF.

The chain is built from TRBV25-1 and TRBJ1-3, with D perhaps matching TRBD1 (5 bases). Germline values: CDR1 MGHDK, CDR2 SYGVNS. Trimming left V 0 bases short and J 3 bases short, with 9 bases between. There are 15 residues in the CDR3. The CDR3 region is CASSEYQGGGNTIYF. Here the CDR3 DNA reads TGTGCCAGCAGTGAATACCAGGGCGGTGGAAACACCATATATTTT.

The V gene is TRBV2, the J gene TRBJ2-7; 9 bases fit TRBD2. This CDR3 is built from 15 residues. With V trimmed by 11 bases and J by 5 bases, 16 bases remained unmatched. CDR1 is SNHLY, CDR2 FYNNEI, per germline. The CDR3 spells CAVQGRGGRMDEQYV. DNA of the CDR3: TGTGCCGTACAAGGGCGGGGGGGGAGGATGGACGAGCAGTACGTC.

V usage is TRBV7-8 and J usage is TRBJ1-4; D remains ambiguous. Germline CDR1 is SGHVS and CDR2 is FQNEAQ. The CDR3 contains 14 residues. Trimming took 0 bases from V and 0 from J, leaving 2 bases between them. The CDR3 region is CASSLASTNEKLFF. In nucleotides, the CDR3 is TGTGCCAGCAGCTTAGCCTCAACTAATGAAAAACTGTTTTTT.

This clone was counted a single time. The chain has TRBV4-3 and TRBJ2-3; TRBD2 aligns across 7 bases. The V gene end was trimmed by 5 bases and the J gene end by 0 bases; junction bases not matched to a gene: 5. Germline V CDR1 and CDR2: LGHNA, YSLEER. This CDR3 contains 15 residues. The CDR3 reads CASSFRTRSTDTQYF. The CDR3 nucleotides read TGCGCCAGCAGCTTTAGGACTAGAAGCACAGATACGCAGTATTTT.

This rearrangement joins TRBV5-6 to TRBJ2-3; 8 bases line up with TRBD2. The V segment lost 0 bases and the J segment 0 bases; nucleotides outside the gene matches: 3. The CDR3 covers 16 residues. The V gene's germline CDR1 is SGHDT and CDR2 YYEEEE. The CDR3 bases are TGTGCCAGCAGCTTGGAGCGGGAGCTTAGCACAGATACGCAGTATTTT. Encoded protein: CASSLERELSTDTQYF.

This clone was seen a few times. The chain carries TRBV10-3 and TRBJ2-5; D perhaps matches TRBD2 (5 bases). The germline V gene has CDR1 ENHRY and CDR2 SYGVKD. The CDR3 contains 13 residues. The germline V and J ends were trimmed by 3 bases and 7 bases, with 12 bases remaining between them. CDR3 bases: TGTGCCATCAGTGAATCCGGAGGAGGGACCCAGTACTTC. Translating it yields CAISESGGGTQYF.

The V gene is TRBV5-1, the J gene TRBJ2-3; tentative D call: TRBD1 (5 bases). The length of the CDR3 is 17 residues. CDR1 is SGHRS and CDR2 is YFSETQ in the germline V gene. The ends were cut back, 4 bases at V and 1 base at J, with 19 bases in the middle. CDR3 sequence: CASSRRLALGGTDTQYF. The CDR3 nucleotides are TGCGCCAGCAGCCGTCGGCTGGCCCTAGGGGGCACAGATACGCAGTATTTT.